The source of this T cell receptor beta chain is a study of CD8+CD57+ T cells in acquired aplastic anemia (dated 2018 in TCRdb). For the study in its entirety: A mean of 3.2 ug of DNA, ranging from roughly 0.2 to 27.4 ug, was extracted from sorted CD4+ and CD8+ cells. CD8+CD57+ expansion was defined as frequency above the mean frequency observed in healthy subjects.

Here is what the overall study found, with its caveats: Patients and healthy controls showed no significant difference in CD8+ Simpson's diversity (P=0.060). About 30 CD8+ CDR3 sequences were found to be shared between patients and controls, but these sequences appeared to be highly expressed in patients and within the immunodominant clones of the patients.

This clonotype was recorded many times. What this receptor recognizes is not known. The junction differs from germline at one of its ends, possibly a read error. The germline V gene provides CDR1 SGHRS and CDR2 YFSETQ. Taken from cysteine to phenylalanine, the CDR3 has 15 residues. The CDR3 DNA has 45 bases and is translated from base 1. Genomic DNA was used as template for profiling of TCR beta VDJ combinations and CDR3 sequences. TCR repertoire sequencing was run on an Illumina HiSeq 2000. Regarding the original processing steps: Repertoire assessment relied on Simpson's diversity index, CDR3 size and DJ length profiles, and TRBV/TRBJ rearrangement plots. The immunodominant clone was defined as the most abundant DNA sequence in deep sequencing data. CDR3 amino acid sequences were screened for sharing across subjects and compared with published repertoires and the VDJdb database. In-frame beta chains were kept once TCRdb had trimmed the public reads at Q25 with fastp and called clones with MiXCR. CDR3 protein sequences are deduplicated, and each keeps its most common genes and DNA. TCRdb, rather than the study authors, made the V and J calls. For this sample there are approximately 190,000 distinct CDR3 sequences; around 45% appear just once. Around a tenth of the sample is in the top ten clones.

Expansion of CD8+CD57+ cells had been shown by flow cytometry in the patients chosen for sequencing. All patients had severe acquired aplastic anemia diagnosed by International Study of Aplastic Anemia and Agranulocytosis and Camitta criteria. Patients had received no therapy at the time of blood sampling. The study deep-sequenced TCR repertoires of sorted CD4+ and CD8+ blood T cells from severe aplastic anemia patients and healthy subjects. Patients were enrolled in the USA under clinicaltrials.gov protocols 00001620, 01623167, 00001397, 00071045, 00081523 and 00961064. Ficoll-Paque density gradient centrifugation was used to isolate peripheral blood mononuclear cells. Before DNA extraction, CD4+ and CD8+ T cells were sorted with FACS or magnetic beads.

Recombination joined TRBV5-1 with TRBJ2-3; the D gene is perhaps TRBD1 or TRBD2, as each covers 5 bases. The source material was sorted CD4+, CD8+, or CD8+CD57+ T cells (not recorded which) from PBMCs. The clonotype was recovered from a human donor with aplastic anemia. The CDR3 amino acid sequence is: CASSPGRPSTDTQYF. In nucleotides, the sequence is TGTGCCAGCAGCCCGGGACGTCCGAGCACAGATACGCAGTATTTT.